One sample yielded the 26 T cell receptor beta chains listed below, sequenced in a study of CD8+ T cells in alopecia areata. Alopecia areata patients had lesional scalp punch biopsies and peripheral blood taken from them. Sequencing used cDNA as its template, made by extracting RNA and reverse transcribing it. Profiling relied on immunoSEQ multiplex PCR, and the TCRdb table lists in-frame clones only, not all of them. Among some 11,000 clones listed, about three fifths were seen once. The sequencing sample was made of skin. These receptors all stem from a human donor with alopecia areata.

The gene calls are TRBV4-1 and TRBJ2-1; the D gene is possibly TRBD2 (6 bases). This CDR3 contains 16 residues. Germline V gene lookup returns CDR1 MGHRA and CDR2 YSYEKL. The V end was cut by 4 bases, the J end by 1 base, with 14 bases between. CDR3 loop: CASSRIGGASYNEQFF. The CDR3 DNA sequence: TGCGCCAGCAGCCGTATTGGCGGGGCTTCCTACAATGAGCAGTTCTTC.

Only a few counts were recorded for this clone. The chain is built from TRBV5-4 and TRBJ2-3, with TRBD2 matching 11 bases. The CDR3 has 16 residues. The ends lost 4 bases at V and 0 bases at J; junction bases unmatched: 4. Germline CDR1 is SGHNT and CDR2 is YYREEE (reference sequence). The CDR3 spells CASSNRLAGSTDTQYF. CDR3 DNA sequence: TGTGCCAGCAGCAATCGACTAGCGGGGAGCACAGATACGCAGTATTTT.

This clone was seen only a few times. The J gene is TRBJ2-2, the V gene TRBV7-2; D is possibly TRBD1 (6 bases). In germline, CDR1 is SGHTA, CDR2 FQGNSA. V was clipped by 5 bases and J by 4 bases, with 11 bases between them. The CDR3 sequence is 14 residues long. CDR3 in amino acids: CASSATGSTGELFF. The CDR3 bases are TGTGCCAGCAGCGCGACAGGAAGCACCGGGGAGCTGTTTTTT.

This clone was seen more than once but under ten times. V and J are TRBV7-2 and TRBJ1-2; 7 bases align to TRBD1. In germline, CDR1 is SGHTA, CDR2 FQGNSA. The length of the CDR3 is 13 residues. Trimming at V came to 5 bases and at J to 2 bases, leaving 2 bases not matched to a gene. The DNA for the CDR3 is TGTGCCAGCAGCCCGGGACAGAACTATGGCTACACCTTC. The encoded protein is CASSPGQNYGYTF.

The chain couples TRBV7-8 to TRBJ1-2; maybe TRBD1 (5 bases). The CDR3 runs to 14 residues. Trimming left V 1 base short and J 7 bases short, with 13 bases between. Germline V CDR1 and CDR2: SGHVS, FQNEAQ. This CDR3 reads CASSLGGAGIGYTF. CDR3 coding DNA: TGTGCCAGCAGCTTAGGGGGTGCAGGGATTGGCTACACCTTC.

This chain uses TRBV28 with TRBJ2-7; no clear D gene. Per the germline V gene, CDR1 is MDHEN and CDR2 is SYDVKM. The CDR3 has 18 residues. V was pared by 5 bases and J by 0 bases, with 23 bases between. The CDR3 coding sequence is TGTGCCAGCAGTCCCCTGGGTAAACTCTCCAGGAGCTCCTACGAGCAGTACTTC. It codes for CASSPLGKLSRSSYEQYF.

This rearrangement joins TRBV2 to TRBJ1-1; D unresolved. Germline CDR1 SNHLY, CDR2 FYNNEI. V lost 6 bases and J 7 bases, leaving 15 bases between the germline ends. The CDR3 length is 13 residues. This CDR3 is CASRGIREVEAFF. The CDR3 DNA reads TGTGCCAGCAGGGGAATACGGGAAGTTGAAGCTTTCTTT. The full variable domain, its missing parts supplied by reference TRBV2 and TRBJ1-1, is EPEVTQTPSHQVTQMGQEVILRCVPISNHLYFYWYRQILGQKVEFLVSFYNNEISEKSEIFDDQFSVERPDGSNFTLKIRSTKLEDSAMYFCASRGIREVEAFFGQGTRLTVV.

This chain joins TRBV28 and TRBJ1-5; D not certain. CDR1 and CDR2 from the germline V gene are MDHEN and SYDVKM. CDR3 size: 13 residues. Trimming took off 2 bases at V and 6 bases at J, with 8 bases between the two ends. The CDR3 DNA follows: TGTGCCAGCAGTTTAGTTTTATCTCAGCCCCAGCATTTT. Translated: CASSLVLSQPQHF.

This clone is labeled as medium-sized (0.01 to 0.1%). The chain links TRBV5-1 to TRBJ1-1; the match to TRBD1 covers 7 bases. Germline CDR1 and CDR2: SGHRS and YFSETQ. The CDR3 is 14 residues long. The V and J ends lost 0 bases and 5 bases, in that order; junction bases with no gene match: 4. DNA for the CDR3: TGCGCCAGCAGCTTGGCCGGGACAGTAACTGAAGCTTTCTTT. Amino acid sequence: CASSLAGTVTEAFF.

The chain recombines TRBV7-2 with TRBJ2-7; TRBD1 agrees at 9 bases. Unmatched junction bases numbered 3, after V lost 0 bases and J lost 6 bases. The CDR3 loop spans 14 amino acids. Germline-derived CDR1 and CDR2 are SGHTA and FQGNSA. As DNA, the CDR3 is TGTGCCAGCAGCTTAGCGCCGACAGGGGGCGAGCAGTACTTC. This encodes CASSLAPTGGEQYF. The variable domain in full, with the rest retrieved from reference TRBV7-2 and TRBJ2-7, is GAGVSQSPSNKVTEKGKDVELRCDPISGHTALYWYRQSLGQGLEFLIYFQGNSAPDKSGLPSDRFSAERTGGSVSTLTIQRTQQEDSAVYLCASSLAPTGGEQYFGPGTRLTVT.

This clone was counted a single time. The V call is TRBV4-2, the J call TRBJ2-5; 13 nucleotides agree with TRBD2. Germline V gives CDR1 LGHNA, CDR2 YNFKEQ. With V trimmed by 0 bases and J by 5 bases, 9 bases remained unmatched. This CDR3 has 18 residues. CDR3 protein: CASSQESLAGGRVETQYF. The CDR3 DNA sequence: TGTGCCAGCAGCCAAGAATCACTAGCGGGGGGGAGAGTGGAGACCCAGTACTTC.

The gene calls are TRBV30 and TRBJ2-7; D is tentatively TRBD1 or TRBD2 (6 bases each). With 3 bases removed from V and 3 bases from J, the gap between germline ends came to 18 bases. From germline, CDR1 is GTSNPN and CDR2 SVGIG (reference sequence). The CDR3 length is 15 residues. Written as DNA, the CDR3 is TGTGCCTGGAGCGGGACCGACAGGCGGGACTACGAGCAGTACTTC. It codes for CAWSGTDRRDYEQYF.

With regard to this clone: One end of the junction does not line up with germline, which may come from a read error. Other DNA sequences from this sample encode an identical CDR3 as well. The chain has TRBV6-5 and TRBJ2-5; D remains unclear. The CDR3 totals 15 residues. Per the germline V gene, CDR1 is MNHEY and CDR2 is SVGAGI. The CDR3 DNA is TGCGCCAGCGCTTCGACCGAATTTACATCGGCGACCCAGTACTTC. Protein: CASASTEFTSATQYF.

This chain's CDR3 is CASSDWGTVAKNIQYF. Written as DNA, the CDR3 is TGCGCCAGCAGTGATTGGGGGACCGTAGCCAAAAACATTCAGTACTTC. The chain links TRBV10-1 to TRBJ2-4; possibly TRBD1 or TRBD2 for D (5 bases each). CDR3 size: 16 residues. Germline values: CDR1 WNHNN, CDR2 SYGVQD (reference sequence). The ends were cut back, 3 bases at V and 0 bases at J, with 12 bases in the middle.

The CDR3 region is CASTPSGRQYEQYF. As DNA, the CDR3 is TGTGCCAGCACCCCATCGGGCAGGCAGTACGAGCAGTACTTC. The V call is TRBV6-6, the J call TRBJ2-7; D uncertain. V was shortened by 7 bases and J by 4 bases, with 17 bases between the two germline ends. Per germline, CDR1 MNHNY and CDR2 SVGAGI (reference sequence). The CDR3 is 14 residues long.

V and J are TRBV4-1 and TRBJ2-1; D remains ambiguous. The CDR3 is 16 amino acids. Germline CDR1 MGHRA, CDR2 YSYEKL. V lost 2 bases and J 0 bases, leaving 11 bases between the germline ends. The CDR3 DNA follows: TGCGCCAGCAGCCAAATCGCAGCGTTCTCCTACAATGAGCAGTTCTTC. Protein product: CASSQIAAFSYNEQFF.

This clone appeared once. The chain uses TRBV29-1 and TRBJ1-2; no reliable D call. The V end was cut by 1 base, the J end by 7 bases, with 16 bases between. Germline values: CDR1 SQVTM, CDR2 ANQGSEA. The CDR3 extends over 14 amino acids. DNA for the CDR3: TGCAGCGTTGAAGGGTCTGGAGGGTCCTCTGGCTACACCTTC. Translating it yields CSVEGSGGSSGYTF.

V usage is TRBV6-6 and J usage is TRBJ2-3, with D hard to call. Between the trimmed V and J ends, which lost 2 bases and 2 bases, there was a span of 5 bases. Germline CDR1 reads MNHNY; CDR2 reads SVGAGI (reference sequence). CDR3 length: 13 amino acids. The CDR3, as DNA: TGTGCCAGCAGTTACACTTACACAGATACGCAGTATTTT. Its protein product is CASSYTYTDTQYF.

Concerning this clone itself: The same CDR3 arises from other DNA sequences in this sample as well. The chain links TRBV7-2 to TRBJ2-7, with TRBD2 matching 14 bases. This CDR3 is 15 amino acids long. Trimming removed 5 bases from V and 5 bases from J; junction bases left unmatched: 5. Germline V lookup: CDR1 SGHTA, CDR2 FQGNSA. CDR3: CASSPGLAGGNEQYF. The CDR3 DNA follows: TGTGCCAGCAGCCCCGGACTAGCGGGAGGAAACGAGCAGTACTTC. Full variable domain (remainder filled in from reference TRBV7-2 and TRBJ2-7): GAGVSQSPSNKVTEKGKDVELRCDPISGHTALYWYRQSLGQGLEFLIYFQGNSAPDKSGLPSDRFSAERTGGSVSTLTIQRTQQEDSAVYLCASSPGLAGGNEQYFGPGTRLTVT.

This clone was seen more than once but under ten times. The chain combines TRBV5-4 with TRBJ2-7, with D maybe TRBD1 (5 bases). The V end was cut by 0 bases, the J end by 3 bases, with 28 bases between. The CDR3 runs to 20 residues. Germline V CDR1 and CDR2: SGHNT, YYREEE (reference sequence). The CDR3: CASSLDFGAGRLGINYEQYF. The CDR3 region has the DNA TGTGCCAGCAGCTTGGATTTCGGTGCAGGGCGGCTCGGCATCAACTACGAGCAGTACTTC.

Here the CDR3 reads CASSQGPGQGNNEQFF. CDR3 in DNA: TGCGCCAGCAGCCAAGGCCCGGGACAGGGCAACAATGAGCAGTTCTTC. The chain is built from TRBV4-1 and TRBJ2-1; 9 bases align to TRBD1. Looked up from germline, CDR1 is MGHRA and CDR2 is YSYEKL. The CDR3 length is 16 residues. V lost 1 base to trimming and J lost 5 bases; unmatched junction nucleotides: 6.

CDR3 coding DNA: TGTGCCAGCAAGGAGGGGGCCTACACTGAAGCTTTCTTT. This codes for CASKEGAYTEAFF. The chain has TRBV6-5 and TRBJ1-1; 7 bases align to TRBD1. Trimming took 7 bases from V and 3 from J; bases not matched to a gene: 5. The CDR3 runs 13 residues. The V gene's germline CDR1 is MNHEY and CDR2 SVGAGI.

The gene calls are TRBV6-5 and TRBJ2-3, with D unresolved. Germline V gives CDR1 MNHEY, CDR2 SVGAGI. The CDR3 totals 11 residues. Trimming pared 6 bases from V and 5 bases from J, leaving 6 bases between. The CDR3 spells CASSLLDTQYF. CDR3 DNA: TGTGCCAGCAGCCTATTAGATACGCAGTATTTT.

This chain connects TRBV30 to TRBJ2-7, with 9 positions matching TRBD1. There are 12 residues in the CDR3. The trim removed 3 bases at V and 3 bases at J, leaving 0 bases unmatched. Per the germline V gene, CDR1 is GTSNPN and CDR2 is SVGIG (reference sequence). CDR3 bases: TGTGCCTGGAGGGGACAGGGCTACGAGCAGTACTTC. Its translation: CAWRGQGYEQYF. The entire variable domain, with the rest obtained from reference TRBV30 and TRBJ2-7, is as follows: SQTIHQWPATLVQPVGSPLSLECTVEGTSNPNLYWYRQAAGRGLQLLFYSVGIGQISSEVPQNLSASRPQDRQFILSSKKLLLSDSGFYLCAWRGQGYEQYFGPGTRLTVT.

J is TRBJ1-4 and V is TRBV7-2; TRBD1 matches 7 bases. This CDR3 has 12 residues. J lost 8 bases, V lost 5 bases, and 2 bases had no gene match. CDR1 is SGHTA, CDR2 FQGNSA, per germline. This CDR3 is CASSQDREKLFF. The CDR3 region has the DNA TGTGCCAGCAGCCAGGACAGGGAAAAACTGTTTTTT. Looking up the rest from reference TRBV7-2 and TRBJ1-4 gives the full variable domain: GAGVSQSPSNKVTEKGKDVELRCDPISGHTALYWYRQSLGQGLEFLIYFQGNSAPDKSGLPSDRFSAERTGGSVSTLTIQRTQQEDSAVYLCASSQDREKLFFGSGTQLSVL.

V usage is TRBV14 and J usage is TRBJ2-5; the D gene could be TRBD1 or TRBD2 (5 bases each). Germline lookup yields CDR1 SGHDN and CDR2 FVKESK. The CDR3 runs to 13 residues. Trimming pared 8 bases from V and 3 bases from J, leaving 13 bases between. CDR3 coding DNA: TGTGCCAGCTCCGGGACGTTAGAAGAGACCCAGTACTTC. As protein: CASSGTLEETQYF.